The clone carrying this TCR beta chain was picked up a small number of times. The germline V and J ends were trimmed by 5 bases and 9 bases, with 17 bases remaining between them. Germline CDR1 is SGHTA and CDR2 is FQGNSA. The CDR3 covers 14 residues. Amplified material comprised TCR beta CDR3 regions derived from RNA transcripts. The authors performed first-round RT-PCR with HTBI primers and then a second-round multiplex PCR. In TCRdb, the multiplex PCR reads were re-called with MiXCR into one record per CDR3 protein. The sample holds under 800,000 distinct CDR3 sequences, about a fifth seen once. This entry is derived from a study of Graves' ophthalmopathy and Graves' hyperthyroidism.

The specimen sequenced was peripheral blood. The gene calls are TRBV7-2 and TRBJ2-4; a weak D match, TRBD1 (5 bases). This sequence was found in a woman aged 18-29 years with stable Graves' hyperthyroidism. Some clones in this sample may be carry-over from other donors' samples. The CDR3 sequence is CASSLQQVPLIQYF. The CDR3 region has the DNA TGTGCCAGCAGCCTACAACAGGTCCCCCTCATTCAGTACTTC.